This entry is about one T cell receptor beta chain. The entry originates in a study of cytomegalovirus exposure and HLA in healthy donors. Germline V gives CDR1 SGHVS, CDR2 FQNEAQ. Trimming removed 5 bases at V and 3 bases at J, with 14 bases between. This CDR3 is built from 15 residues. Some clones are missing from TCRdb's copy, which holds only in-frame ones; the method was immunoSEQ multiplex PCR. The sample has about 86,000 clones, just under 95% seen once. This clonotype originated in a young man in good health and CMV-seronegative. This rearrangement joins TRBV7-8 to TRBJ1-3; possible D gene TRBD1, 6 bases. The sample consisted of PBMCs. CDR3 sequence: CASSADRLYGNTIYF. The CDR3 DNA reads as TGTGCCAGCAGCGCAGACAGGTTGTATGGAAACACCATATATTTT. Full variable domain (rest looked up from reference TRBV7-8 and TRBJ1-3): GAGVSQSPRYKVAKRGQDVALRCDPISGHVSLFWYQQALGQGPEFLTYFQNEAQLDKSGLPSDRFFAERPEGSVSTLKIQRTQQEDSAVYLCASSADRLYGNTIYFGEGSWLTVV.